This T cell receptor (beta chain) was identified during a study of CXCR3-negative and CXCR3-positive naive CD8 T cells. Whole-study context: For each library, about 1.5 +/- 0.3 million TRB reads were obtained, some 130 million in total. Study-wide results and caveats: CXCR3-positive naive cells had TRB CDR3s that were more hydrophobic than CXCR3-negative naive cells had. High diversity, comparable across both naive subsets, contrasted with much lower diversity in memory CD8+ cells. Naive CXCR3-negative and CXCR3-positive cells had similar TRBV-TRBJ usage; memory differed.

Details on this clonotype: The target antigen is unknown.

UMI-labeled 5' RACE yielded the TRB cDNA libraries. Using the 5' RACE reads, TCRdb records one entry per CDR3 protein without DNA. The listing contains about 150,000 distinct CDR3 sequences. The CDR3 contains 14 residues. This rearrangement joins TRBV21-1 to TRBJ1-2. TRBV21-1 is given as a pseudogene. Sequencing was done on a sample of naive CXCR3+ CD8+ T cells from blood. Specified subset: CD45RO-CCR7+CD27+CD95- naive CD8+ T cells expressing CXCR3 (TNR3+). This receptor was identified in a human donor in good health. Some clones in this sample may be carry-over from other donors' samples. CDR3 sequence reads: CASSKVGRNYGYTF.